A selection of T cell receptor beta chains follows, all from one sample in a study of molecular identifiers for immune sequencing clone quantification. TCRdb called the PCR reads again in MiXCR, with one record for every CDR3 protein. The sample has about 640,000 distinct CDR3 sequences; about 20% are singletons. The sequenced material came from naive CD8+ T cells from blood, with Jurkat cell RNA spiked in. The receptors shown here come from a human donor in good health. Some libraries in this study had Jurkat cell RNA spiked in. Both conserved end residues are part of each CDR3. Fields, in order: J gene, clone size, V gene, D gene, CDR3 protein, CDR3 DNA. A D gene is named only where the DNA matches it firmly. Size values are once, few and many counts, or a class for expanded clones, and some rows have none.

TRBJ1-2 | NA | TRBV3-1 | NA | CASSHVGTNYTF | TGTGCCAGCAGCCACGTAGGGACAAACTACACCTTC
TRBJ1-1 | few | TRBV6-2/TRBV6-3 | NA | CASSTSGTPGAEAFF | TGTGCCAGCAGTACTTCCGGGACGCCCGGCGCTGAAGCTTTCTTT
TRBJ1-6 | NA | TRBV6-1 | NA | CASSDEAVYNSPLHF | TGTGCCAGCAGTGATGAGGCGGTATATAATTCACCCCTCCACTTT
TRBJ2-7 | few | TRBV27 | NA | CASRSLQGLGEQYF | TGTGCCAGCAGATCCCTGCAGGGCCTTGGCGAGCAGTACTTC
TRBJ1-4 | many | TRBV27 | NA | CASSSHLEKLFF | TGTGCCAGCAGTTCTCATCTCGAAAAACTGTTTTTT
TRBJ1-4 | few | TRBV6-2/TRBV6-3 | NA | CASRAPKGLTSKNEKLFF | TGTGCCAGCAGAGCTCCCAAAGGCTTGACGTCAAAAAATGAAAAACTGTTTTTT
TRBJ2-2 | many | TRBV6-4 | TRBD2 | CASSPELAVGTGELFF | TGTGCCAGCAGTCCCGAGCTAGCGGTCGGTACCGGGGAGCTGTTTTTT
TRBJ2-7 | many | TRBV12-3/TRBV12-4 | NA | CASSLDGRLEQYF | TGTGCCAGCAGTTTGGACGGGCGGCTCGAGCAGTACTTC
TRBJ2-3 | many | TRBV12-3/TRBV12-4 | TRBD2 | CASSLYPLAGGGGDTQYF | TGTGCCAGCAGTTTATACCCCCTAGCGGGGGGTGGTGGAGATACGCAGTATTTT
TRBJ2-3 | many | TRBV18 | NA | CASSPPGRSTDTQYF | TGTGCCAGCTCACCCCCGGGGCGCAGCACAGATACGCAGTATTTT
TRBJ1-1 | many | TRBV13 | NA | CASSLPDLNTEAFF | TGTGCCAGCAGCCTCCCGGACCTGAACACTGAAGCTTTCTTT
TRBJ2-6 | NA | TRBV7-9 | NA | CASSLGYAGTNVLTF | TGTGCCAGCAGCCTAGGTTATGCCGGGACCAACGTCCTGACTTTC
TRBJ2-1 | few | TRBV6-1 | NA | CASGDGVDNEQFF | TGTGCCAGCGGGGATGGGGTGGACAATGAGCAGTTCTTC
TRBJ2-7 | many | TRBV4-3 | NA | CASSQDRDIYEQYF | TGCGCCAGCAGCCAAGACAGAGACATCTACGAGCAGTACTTC
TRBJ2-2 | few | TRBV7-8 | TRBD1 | CASSFAGTGGSGELFF | TGTGCCAGCAGCTTTGCCGGGACAGGGGGATCCGGGGAGCTGTTTTTT
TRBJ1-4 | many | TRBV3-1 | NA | CASSQDVATNEKLFF | TGTGCCAGCAGCCAAGACGTTGCAACTAATGAAAAACTGTTTTTT
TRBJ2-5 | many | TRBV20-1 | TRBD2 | CSARTPGSGGLQETQYF | TGCAGTGCTAGGACCCCGGGTAGCGGGGGCCTACAAGAGACCCAGTACTTC
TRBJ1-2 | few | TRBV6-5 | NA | CASSYTAQDRPRPYGYTF | TGTGCCAGCAGTTACACGGCCCAGGACAGACCTAGACCCTATGGCTACACCTTC
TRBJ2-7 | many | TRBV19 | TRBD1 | CASSSGQGTSYEQYF | TGTGCCAGTAGTAGCGGACAGGGAACCTCCTACGAGCAGTACTTC
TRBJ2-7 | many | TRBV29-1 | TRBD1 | CSARDRGLREQYF | TGCAGCGCCCGGGACAGGGGATTGAGGGAGCAGTACTTC
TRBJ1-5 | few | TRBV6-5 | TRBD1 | CASSLRQGDIQPQHF | TGTGCCAGCAGCCTCCGACAGGGGGATATCCAGCCCCAGCATTTT
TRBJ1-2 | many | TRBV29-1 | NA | CSVEDGDGYTF | TGCAGCGTTGAAGATGGAGATGGCTACACCTTC
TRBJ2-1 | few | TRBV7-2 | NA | CASSLASRGWNEQFF | TGTGCCAGCAGCCTGGCCAGCCGGGGGTGGAATGAGCAGTTCTTC
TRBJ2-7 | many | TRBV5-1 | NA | CASSRQGGPSYEQYF | TGCGCCAGCAGCCGGCAGGGGGGACCTTCCTACGAGCAGTACTTC
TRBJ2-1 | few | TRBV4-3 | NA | CASSPRDVSYNEQFF | TGCGCCAGCAGCCCCCGGGACGTATCCTACAATGAGCAGTTCTTC
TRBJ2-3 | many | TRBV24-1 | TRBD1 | CATSDGTERGTDTQYF | TGTGCCACCAGTGATGGGACAGAGAGGGGCACAGATACGCAGTATTTT
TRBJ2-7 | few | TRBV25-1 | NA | CASTPTSEQYF | TGTGCCAGCACTCCTACTAGTGAGCAGTACTTC
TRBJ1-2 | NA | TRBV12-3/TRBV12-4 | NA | CASSPLPGDNYGYTF | TGTGCCAGCAGCCCGTTGCCAGGGGATAACTATGGCTACACCTTC
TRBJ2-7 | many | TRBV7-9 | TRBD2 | CASSMGLAGEFDEQYF | TGTGCCAGCAGCATGGGACTAGCGGGGGAGTTCGACGAGCAGTACTTC
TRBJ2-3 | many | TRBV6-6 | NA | CASSFRADTQYF | TGTGCCAGCAGTTTCCGGGCAGATACGCAGTATTTT
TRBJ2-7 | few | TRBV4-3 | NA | CASSQGSVSAYEQYF | TGCGCCAGCAGCCAAGGCAGCGTTAGCGCCTACGAGCAGTACTTC
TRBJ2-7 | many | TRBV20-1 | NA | CSARSGDKVLQYF | TGCAGTGCTAGAAGCGGGGACAAGGTGCTGCAGTACTTC
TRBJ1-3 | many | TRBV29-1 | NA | CSVDESGAGNTIYF | TGCAGCGTTGACGAGTCAGGGGCTGGAAACACCATATATTTT
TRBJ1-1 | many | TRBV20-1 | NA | CSETDDVGYTEAFF | TGCAGTGAAACGGACGACGTTGGGTATACTGAAGCTTTCTTT
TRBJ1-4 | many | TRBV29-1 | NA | CSVEDEVTGWEEKLFF | TGCAGCGTTGAAGATGAAGTGACAGGATGGGAAGAAAAACTGTTTTTT
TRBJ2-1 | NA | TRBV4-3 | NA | CASSLVLEISYSEQFF | TGCGCCAGCAGCCTCGTTTTAGAAATCTCCTACAGTGAGCAGTTCTTC
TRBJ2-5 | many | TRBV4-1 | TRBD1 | CASSQDGGQQETQYF | TGCGCCAGCAGCCAAGATGGGGGACAGCAAGAGACCCAGTACTTC
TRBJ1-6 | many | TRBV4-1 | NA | CASSQGDGKSRLSPLHF | TGCGCCAGCAGCCAGGGGGACGGTAAGAGTCGGCTTTCACCCCTCCACTTT
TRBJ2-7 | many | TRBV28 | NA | CASNGPSQSLYEQYF | TGTGCCAGCAATGGGCCTAGCCAGTCCCTCTACGAGCAGTACTTC
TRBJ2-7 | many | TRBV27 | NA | CASSSTASYEQYF | TGCGCCAGCAGCTCGACAGCCTCCTACGAGCAGTACTTC
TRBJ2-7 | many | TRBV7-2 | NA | CASSLMSSSYEQYF | TGTGCCAGCAGCTTGATGTCTAGCTCCTACGAGCAGTACTTC
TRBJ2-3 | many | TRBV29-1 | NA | CSVEVGGGLTDTQYF | TGCAGCGTTGAAGTAGGAGGGGGGCTCACAGATACGCAGTATTTT
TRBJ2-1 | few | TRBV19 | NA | CASSNGGAYNEQFF | TGTGCCAGTAGTAACGGGGGAGCCTACAATGAGCAGTTCTTC
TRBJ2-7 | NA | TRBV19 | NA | CASSFGSSASYEQYF | TGTGCCAGTTCCTTTGGGTCTAGTGCTTCCTACGAGCAGTACTTC
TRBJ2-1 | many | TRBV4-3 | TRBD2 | CASSQGTSASGGGYNEQFF | TGCGCCAGCAGCCAAGGAACGTCGGCTAGCGGGGGGGGATACAATGAGCAGTTCTTC
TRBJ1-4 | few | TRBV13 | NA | CASSNGNEKLFF | TGTGCCAGCAGCAACGGTAATGAAAAACTGTTTTTT
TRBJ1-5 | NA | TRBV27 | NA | CASSSSSPYYSDQPQHF | TGTGCCAGCAGTTCAAGTTCTCCCTATTATAGCGATCAGCCCCAGCATTTT
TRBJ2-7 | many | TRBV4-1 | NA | CASSQVLRDLGEQYF | TGCGCCAGCAGCCAAGTACTCCGGGACCTAGGCGAGCAGTACTTC